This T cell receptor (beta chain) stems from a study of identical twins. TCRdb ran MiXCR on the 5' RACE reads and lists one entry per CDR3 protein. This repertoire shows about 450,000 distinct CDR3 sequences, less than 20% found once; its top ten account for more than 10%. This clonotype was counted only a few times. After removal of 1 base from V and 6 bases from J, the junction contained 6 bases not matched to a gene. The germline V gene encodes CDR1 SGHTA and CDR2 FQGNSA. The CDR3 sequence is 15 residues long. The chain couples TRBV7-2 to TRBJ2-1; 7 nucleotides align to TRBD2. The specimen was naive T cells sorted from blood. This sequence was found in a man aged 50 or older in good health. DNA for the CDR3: TGTGCCAGCAGCTTAGGGCTAGCGGTCCCCAATGAGCAGTTCTTC. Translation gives CASSLGLAVPNEQFF.